A single T cell receptor (beta chain) is shown here with its context. The sample comes from a study of cytomegalovirus exposure and HLA in healthy donors. The PCR contained 60 Vbeta and 13 Jbeta primers. Assay used: immunoSEQ multiplex PCR; TCRdb lists only in-frame clones, some missing. The repertoire includes 140,000 to 150,000 clones, approximately 79% of them detected once, and around 6.7% sits in the top ten. CDR1 is ENHRY, CDR2 SYGVKD, per germline. Trimming removed 0 bases from V and 6 bases from J, with 7 bases in between. The CDR3 extends over 13 amino acids. Material for sequencing was PBMCs. This TCR was recovered from a woman aged 40 to 55 in good health and CMV-seropositive. The genes are TRBV10-3 and TRBJ2-3; D is uncertain. The CDR3 DNA sequence: TGTGCCATCAGTGAGTCTTCGCGCGATACGCAGTATTTT. This translates into CAISESSRDTQYF.